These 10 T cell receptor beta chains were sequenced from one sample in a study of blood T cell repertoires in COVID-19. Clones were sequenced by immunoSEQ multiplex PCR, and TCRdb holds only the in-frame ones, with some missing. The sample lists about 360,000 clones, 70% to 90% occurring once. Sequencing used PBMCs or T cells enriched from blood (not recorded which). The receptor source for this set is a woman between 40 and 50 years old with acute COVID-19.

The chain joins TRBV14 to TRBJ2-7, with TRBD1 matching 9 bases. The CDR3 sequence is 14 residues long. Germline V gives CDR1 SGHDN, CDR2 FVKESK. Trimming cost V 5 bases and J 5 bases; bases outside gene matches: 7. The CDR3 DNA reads TGTGCCAGCAGCACCTACAGGGGGCACGACGAGCAGTACTTC. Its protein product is CASSTYRGHDEQYF.

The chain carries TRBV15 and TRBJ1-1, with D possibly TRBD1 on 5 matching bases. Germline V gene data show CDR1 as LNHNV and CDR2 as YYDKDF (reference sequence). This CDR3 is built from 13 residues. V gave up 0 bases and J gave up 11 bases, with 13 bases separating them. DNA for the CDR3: TGTGCCACCAGCAGAGATTCGCGGGGGTATGCTTTCTTT. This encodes CATSRDSRGYAFF. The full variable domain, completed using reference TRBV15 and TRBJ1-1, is DAMVIQNPRYQVTQFGKPVTLSCSQTLNHNVMYWYQQKSSQAPKLLFHYYDKDFNNEADTPDNFQSRRPNTSFCFLDIRSPGLGDTAMYLCATSRDSRGYAFFGQGTRLTVV.

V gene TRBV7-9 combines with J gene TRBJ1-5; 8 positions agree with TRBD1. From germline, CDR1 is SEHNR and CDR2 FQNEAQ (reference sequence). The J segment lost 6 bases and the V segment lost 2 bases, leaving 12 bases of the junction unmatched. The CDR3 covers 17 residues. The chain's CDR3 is CASSLFQGTGKGQPQHF. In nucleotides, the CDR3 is TGTGCCAGCAGCTTATTTCAGGGGACAGGAAAGGGTCAGCCCCAGCATTTT.

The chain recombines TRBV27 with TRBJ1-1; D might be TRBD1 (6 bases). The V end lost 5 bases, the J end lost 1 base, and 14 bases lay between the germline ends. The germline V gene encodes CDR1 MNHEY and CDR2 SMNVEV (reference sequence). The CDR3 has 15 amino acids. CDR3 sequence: CASSPLGAGNTEAFF. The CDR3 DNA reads TGTGCCAGCAGTCCTCTGGGGGCAGGGAACACTGAAGCTTTCTTT.

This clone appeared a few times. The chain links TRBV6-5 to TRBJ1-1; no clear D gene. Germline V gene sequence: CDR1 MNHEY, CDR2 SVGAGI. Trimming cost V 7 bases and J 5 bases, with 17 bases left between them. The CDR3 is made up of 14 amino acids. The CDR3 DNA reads TGTGCCAGCACCTCGAACGCCGGGAGGACTGAAGCTTTCTTT. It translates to CASTSNAGRTEAFF.

The CDR3 DNA follows: TGTGCCAGCACAACCAGGACTAATGAAAAACTGTTTTTT. Its protein product is CASTTRTNEKLFF. The chain has TRBV2 and TRBJ1-4; D remains unclear. This CDR3 has 13 amino acids. The V end was cut by 7 bases, the J end by 2 bases, with 8 bases between. Germline CDR1 SNHLY, CDR2 FYNNEI.

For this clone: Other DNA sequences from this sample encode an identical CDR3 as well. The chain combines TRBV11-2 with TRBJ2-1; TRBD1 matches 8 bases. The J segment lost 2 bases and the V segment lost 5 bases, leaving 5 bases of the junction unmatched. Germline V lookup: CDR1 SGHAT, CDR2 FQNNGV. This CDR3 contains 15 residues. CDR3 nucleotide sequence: TGTGCCAGCAGCCCCGACAGGGGACCCTACAATGAGCAGTTCTTC. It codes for CASSPDRGPYNEQFF.

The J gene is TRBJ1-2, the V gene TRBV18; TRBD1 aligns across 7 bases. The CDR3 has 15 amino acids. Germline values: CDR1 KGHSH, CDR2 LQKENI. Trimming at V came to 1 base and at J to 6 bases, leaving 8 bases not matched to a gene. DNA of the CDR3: TGTGCCAGCTCACCACAAACCCGGGACAGAGATGGCTACACCTTC. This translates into CASSPQTRDRDGYTF.

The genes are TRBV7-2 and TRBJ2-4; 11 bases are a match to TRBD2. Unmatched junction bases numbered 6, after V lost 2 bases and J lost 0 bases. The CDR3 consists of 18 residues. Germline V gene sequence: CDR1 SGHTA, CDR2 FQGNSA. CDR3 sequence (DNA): TGTGCCAGCAGCTTATCGGGTAGCGGGGGGGTAGCCAAAAACATTCAGTACTTC. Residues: CASSLSGSGGVAKNIQYF.

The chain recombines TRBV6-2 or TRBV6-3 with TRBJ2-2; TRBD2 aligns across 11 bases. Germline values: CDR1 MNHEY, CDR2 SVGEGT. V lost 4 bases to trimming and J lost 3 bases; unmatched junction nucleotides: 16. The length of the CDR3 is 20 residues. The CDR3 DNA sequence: TGTGCCAGCAGTTCACTCCTGACTAGCGGGGCGGGTGGTGACACCGGGGAGCTGTTTTTT. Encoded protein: CASSSLLTSGAGGDTGELFF.